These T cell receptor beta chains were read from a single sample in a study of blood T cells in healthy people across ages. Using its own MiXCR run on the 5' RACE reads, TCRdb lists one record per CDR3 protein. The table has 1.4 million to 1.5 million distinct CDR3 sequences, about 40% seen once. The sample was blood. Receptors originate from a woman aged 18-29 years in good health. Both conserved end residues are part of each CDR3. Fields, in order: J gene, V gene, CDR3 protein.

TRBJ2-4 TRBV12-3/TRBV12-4 CASGLAGSKNIQYF
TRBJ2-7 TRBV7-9 CSSSYHWEQYF
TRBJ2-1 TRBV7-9 CASSSPSGAYNEQFF
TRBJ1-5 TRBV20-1 CSAQQGDNQPQHF
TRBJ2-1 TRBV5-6 CASGLRTSGRNEQFF
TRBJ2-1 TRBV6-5 CASRFSTVTYNEQFF
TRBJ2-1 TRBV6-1 CASSAQGNPRDEQFF
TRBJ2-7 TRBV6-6 CASSSRGRGSSYEQYF
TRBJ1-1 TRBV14 CASSQGWTTEAFF
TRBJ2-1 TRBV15 CATSRVSEPGTEQFF
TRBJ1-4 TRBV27 CASATHSGQPNEKLFF
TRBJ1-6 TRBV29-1 CSVRQGADSPLHF
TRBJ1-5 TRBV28 CASVGVNQPQHF
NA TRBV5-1 CASSGGTSYGEQYF
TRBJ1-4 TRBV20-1 CSATGTATNEKLFF
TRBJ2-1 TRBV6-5 CASSYSVPGGSSSYNEQFF
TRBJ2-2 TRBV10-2 CASLTQSTNTGELFF
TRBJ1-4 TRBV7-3 CASAPTPRESYEKLFF
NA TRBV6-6 CASSYGQAEYEQYF
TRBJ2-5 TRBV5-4 CASSPGSGRSQETQYF
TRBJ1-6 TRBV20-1 CSARAGIGSGSPPHF
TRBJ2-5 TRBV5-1 CASSRGLQETQYF
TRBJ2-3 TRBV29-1 CSVEGGTTDTQYF
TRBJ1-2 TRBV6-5 CASSYSRGPGYTF